The 2 T cell receptor beta chains below were found in one sample sequenced in a study of tumor-infiltrating lymphocytes in localized non-small cell lung cancer. The data were produced by immunoSEQ multiplex PCR, yet TCRdb's version contains in-frame clones alone and is incomplete. There are around 12,000 clones in the sample; around four fifths occur only once, and 12% lies in the top ten. Input material: uninvolved lung tissue not adjacent to the tumor. The receptor set was obtained from a human donor with non-small cell lung cancer.

The chain has TRBV28 and TRBJ1-2; tentative D call: TRBD1 (6 bases). The germline V gene has CDR1 MDHEN and CDR2 SYDVKM. CDR3 length: 14 amino acids. Between the trimmed V and J ends, which lost 7 bases and 8 bases, there was a span of 20 bases. The CDR3 DNA sequence: TGTGCCAGCACCTTAGGACAGACCTCTTGGGGCTACACCTTC. This gives the protein CASTLGQTSWGYTF.

The chain links TRBV7-9 to TRBJ2-2; tentative D call: TRBD1 (6 bases). Germline V CDR1 and CDR2: SEHNR, FQNEAQ (reference sequence). V shed 1 base and J shed 6 bases, with 9 bases lying between them. CDR3 length: 14 amino acids. DNA for the CDR3: TGTGCCAGCAGCTTAGAGGCAGGGGCCGGGGAGCTGTTTTTT. Amino acids: CASSLEAGAGELFF. Based on the CDR3 plus reference TRBV7-9 and TRBJ2-2, the full variable domain is DTGVSQNPRHKITKRGQNVTFRCDPISEHNRLYWYRQTLGQGPEFLTYFQNEAQLEKSRLLSDRFSAERPKGSFSTLEIQRTEQGDSAMYLCASSLEAGAGELFFGEGSRLTVL.